This T cell receptor beta chain appears in the sequencing data of a study of regulatory T cells in long-lasting Graves disease. Regarding the study as a whole: Thyroid tissue was not sampled; only peripheral blood was. Graves' patients with persistent disease showed TCR diversity lower than patients newly diagnosed.

The V end lost 4 bases, the J end lost 0 bases, and 9 bases lay between the germline ends. This CDR3 spans 14 amino acids. In germline, CDR1 is KGHDR, CDR2 SFDVKD. Construction of TCR beta libraries relied on iRepertoire HTBI primers and on Arm-PCR targeting CDR3 regions. One entry per CDR3 protein results from TCRdb running MiXCR on the multiplex PCR reads. This table holds 350,000 to 500,000 distinct CDR3 sequences, less than 15% found once. This clonotype was observed many times. Its target is unknown. Time point denoted: newly diagnosed GD, antithyroid drugs for less than 3 months. PBMC RNA was the source of the TCR library. This sample was shared with a second study, whose subject was T cells in Graves' hyperthyroidism and ophthalmopathy. As that study records: HTBI primers were used for first-round RT-PCR of the TCR CDR3. Most clonotypes expanded in thyroid above 0.001 were likewise present in blood.

This TCR was recovered from a woman aged 45-59 years with Graves disease. Here the sequenced sample was peripheral blood mononuclear cells (PBMCs), taken at new diagnosis, from a patient treated with antithyroid drugs. V and J are TRBV24-1 and TRBJ2-7, with D maybe TRBD1 (5 bases). DNA for the CDR3: TGTGCCACCAGTGACCCTGGACACTCCTACGAGCAGTACTTC. Translation: CATSDPGHSYEQYF.